The sequence of this T cell receptor (beta chain) was determined in a study of T cell responses to AZD1222 COVID-19 vaccine. To note about this clone: Its target is unknown.

Regarding the study as a whole: Only a handful of AZD1222 recipients, several in all, had baseline seropositivity.

Sequencing was performed with immunoSEQ multiplex PCR; in TCRdb, only in-frame clones are kept and a portion is missing. The data contain some 72,000 clones, under 95% of them singletons. Between the trimmed V and J ends, which lost 3 bases and 3 bases, there was a span of 14 bases. Germline-derived CDR1 and CDR2 are SGDLS and YYNGEE. The CDR3 totals 15 residues. The source material was peripheral blood, sampled on day 0 of MenACWY control vaccination. The source is an adult in good health. V is TRBV9 and J is TRBJ2-3; TRBD1 is a possible D gene (5 bases). The CDR3 DNA sequence: TGTGCCAGCAGCGCAGCCGGCAGGGTGACAGATACGCAGTATTTT. Its protein is CASSAAGRVTDTQYF.